This T cell receptor (beta chain) was found in a study of cytomegalovirus exposure and HLA in healthy donors. To note about this clone: Antigen specificity is unknown.

Using immunoSEQ multiplex PCR, the repertoire was profiled, and TCRdb retains in-frame clones only, with some absent. The sample records tens of thousands of clones, 94% being singletons. Points from the study as a whole: Generally TCR sequences proved uncommon, though certain public TCRs appeared in numerous donors. The study labeled fewer than 200 TCR beta chains cytomegalovirus-associated.

The receptor comes from a young woman in good health and CMV-seropositive. Sequenced material: PBMCs.

This chain's CDR3 is CASSQTVVVDTQYF. The CDR3 DNA is TGCGCCAGCAGCCAAACGGTAGTGGTAGATACGCAGTATTTT. The genes are TRBV4-1 and TRBJ2-3, with D unresolved. This CDR3 has 14 residues. The V gene's germline CDR1 is MGHRA and CDR2 YSYEKL. Trimming shortened V by 2 bases and J by 5 bases, and 11 bases separated the two germline ends.